This paragraph covers one TCR beta chain sequence. The data derive from a study of blood T cell repertoires in COVID-19. Study at large: The study drew acute and convalescent COVID-19 samples from the United States, Italy and Spain. Sources were T cells, B-cell-depleted T cells, or PBMCs; the material itself was cDNA or gDNA.

Authors' methods: From reference gene primer amplification, estimates of nucleated cell counts were derived. TCRdb's table, derived via immunoSEQ multiplex PCR, lists solely in-frame clones and lacks some. The DNA was the basis for D and trimming; V, J and clone size are from that table. The table shows 110,000 to 150,000 clones, with around 89% occurring only once. The source is a woman aged 55-70 years with active COVID-19. Sequencing used peripheral blood.

CDR3 coding DNA: TGCGCCAGCAGCTTGGATCCGGACAGGGTAGGGAATGAGCAGTTCTTC. This translates into CASSLDPDRVGNEQFF. V gene TRBV5-1 combines with J gene TRBJ2-1; 8 bases match TRBD1. The CDR3 covers 16 residues. With 0 bases clipped from V and 7 bases from J, the junction kept 9 bases outside the gene matches. Per germline, CDR1 SGHRS and CDR2 YFSETQ.